The 18 T cell receptor beta chains listed next were all sequenced from one sample in a study of T cells in Graves' hyperthyroidism and ophthalmopathy. TCR beta CDR3 regions were amplified from RNA. First-round RT-PCR of the TCR CDR3 relied on the HTBI primer set. A single record per CDR3 protein comes from TCRdb applying MiXCR to the multiplex PCR reads. The sample shows about 250,000 distinct CDR3 sequences, nearly 15% of them seen only once. Sequencing input: blood. The receptors were sampled from a woman in her fifties or sixties with Graves' hyperthyroidism that later progressed to Graves' ophthalmopathy.

This clonotype showed up many times. V gene TRBV3-1 combines with J gene TRBJ2-1; 9 bases line up with TRBD2. V lost 2 bases, J lost 9 bases, and 8 bases stayed unmatched. CDR3 length equals 15 residues. CDR1 is LGHDT, CDR2 YNNKEL, per germline (reference sequence). CDR3 nucleotides: TGTGCCAGCAGCCAAATAGCGGGAGCGGACAGTGAGCAGTTCTTC. Translating gives CASSQIAGADSEQFF.

The chain links TRBV4-1 to TRBJ1-4, with D maybe TRBD1 (5 bases). Germline V gives CDR1 MGHRA, CDR2 YSYEKL. The V end lost 4 bases, the J end lost 2 bases, and 20 bases lay between the germline ends. There are 18 residues in the CDR3. The CDR3 reads CASSRPTAGGFTNEKLFF. The DNA for the CDR3 is TGCGCCAGCAGCCGACCGACGGCCGGGGGATTCACTAATGAAAAACTGTTTTTT.

This clonotype has a handful of counts. The rearrangement links TRBV19 to TRBJ2-1, with D uncertain. Germline assignment: CDR1 LNHDA and CDR2 SQIVND (reference sequence). V was trimmed by 3 bases and J by 2 bases, leaving 11 bases between them. The CDR3 is made up of 15 amino acids. The CDR3 loop is CASSINPSTYNEQFF. The DNA for the CDR3 is TGTGCCAGTAGTATCAATCCCTCGACCTACAATGAGCAGTTCTTC.

The sample holds a few counts of this clonotype. The genes are TRBV28 and TRBJ1-4; D not certain. The CDR3 is 16 amino acids. CDR1 and CDR2 from the germline V gene are MDHEN and SYDVKM. The germline V and J ends were trimmed by 2 bases and 9 bases, with 19 bases remaining between them. Here the CDR3 DNA reads TGTGCCAGCAGTTTAGATTGGAGCAGAGAAGGGCAAAAACTGTTTTTT. It specifies CASSLDWSREGQKLFF.

This clonotype was counted ten times or more. J is TRBJ2-2 and V is TRBV29-1, with unresolved D. This CDR3 spans 13 amino acids. Per the germline V gene, CDR1 is SQVTM and CDR2 is ANQGSEA. V lost 4 bases and J 2 bases, leaving 8 bases between the germline ends. The CDR3 region is CSVVRDNTGELFF. Here the CDR3 DNA reads TGCAGCGTTGTAAGGGATAACACCGGGGAGCTGTTTTTT.

This clonotype was seen only a few times. The gene calls are TRBV9 and TRBJ2-2; 9 bases match TRBD1. J lost 6 bases, V lost 1 base, and 4 bases had no gene match. Germline V CDR1 and CDR2: SGDLS, YYNGEE. This CDR3 has 15 amino acids. This chain's CDR3 is CASSVTGGAPGELFF. CDR3 coding DNA: TGTGCCAGCAGCGTAACAGGGGGCGCCCCCGGGGAGCTGTTTTTT. Complete variable domain (other parts from reference TRBV9 and TRBJ2-2): DSGVTQTPKHLITATGQRVTLRCSPRSGDLSVYWYQQSLDQGLQFLIQYYNGEERAKGNILERFSAQQFPDLHSELNLSSLELGDSALYFCASSVTGGAPGELFFGEGSRLTVL.

This clonotype occurred many times. The chain combines TRBV5-1 with TRBJ1-2, with 9 bases identical to TRBD1. The CDR3 loop spans 15 amino acids. From germline, CDR1 is SGHRS and CDR2 YFSETQ. Unmatched junction bases numbered 10, after V lost 4 bases and J lost 6 bases. CDR3 DNA sequence: TGCGCCAGCAGCGACGGGACAGGGTTTATTAATGGCTACACCTTC. It is translated as CASSDGTGFINGYTF.

This clonotype came up a few times. CDR3 residues: CASSFRDSLQPQHF. CDR3 nucleotide sequence: TGTGCCAGTAGTTTCCGGGACAGCCTGCAGCCCCAGCATTTT. The rearrangement uses TRBV19 and TRBJ1-5, with 7 bases lining up with TRBD1. CDR1 is LNHDA, CDR2 SQIVND, per germline (reference sequence). The CDR3 totals 14 residues. The junction had 8 bases not matched to a gene; V was cut back by 5 bases and J by 7 bases.

The rearrangement uses TRBV20-1 and TRBJ2-3; TRBD1 aligns across 8 bases. The trim removed 3 bases at V and 0 bases at J, leaving 5 bases unmatched. Germline values: CDR1 DFQATT, CDR2 SNEGSKA (reference sequence). This CDR3 is 15 amino acids long. The CDR3 DNA is TGCAGTGCTAGGGACAGGGAACGGAGCACAGATACGCAGTATTTT. Its translation: CSARDRERSTDTQYF.

The chain carries TRBV11-2 and TRBJ2-1; 7 bases agree with TRBD2. Losses at the gene ends were 5 bases for V and 9 bases for J; bases not matched to a gene: 16. CDR3 length equals 16 residues. Germline V lookup: CDR1 SGHAT, CDR2 FQNNGV. The CDR3 DNA follows: TGTGCCAGCAGCCCTCTTGAGGCGGCGGGAGAGAGTGAGCAGTTCTTC. Translated, it gives CASSPLEAAGESEQFF.

This clonotype was observed many times. The J gene is TRBJ2-1, the V gene TRBV7-9; D is unresolved. The V end lost 4 bases, the J end lost 8 bases, and 12 bases lay between the germline ends. The CDR3 spans 13 residues. The V gene's germline CDR1 is SEHNR and CDR2 FQNEAQ (reference sequence). CDR3 in amino acids: CASSSSRIDEQFF. DNA for the CDR3: TGTGCCAGCAGCTCCTCCCGCATCGATGAGCAGTTCTTC.

This clonotype was recorded at least ten times. CDR3 coding DNA: TGCAGCGTAAAAAGAGATACAGGGGCTGGAAACACCATATATTTT. It encodes CSVKRDTGAGNTIYF. The chain carries TRBV29-1 and TRBJ1-3; TRBD1 matches 7 bases. Trimming at V came to 6 bases and at J to 2 bases, leaving 10 bases not matched to a gene. The germline CDR1 and CDR2 sequences are SQVTM and ANQGSEA. The CDR3 runs 15 residues.

CDR3 residues: CASSLIGGTSSTEAFF. The CDR3 DNA reads as TGTGCCAGCAGCTTGATAGGGGGGACTAGTAGCACTGAAGCTTTCTTT. The chain has TRBV5-6 and TRBJ1-1; TRBD1 is a possible D gene (6 bases). The CDR3 loop spans 16 amino acids. The V end lost 1 base, the J end lost 4 bases, and 17 bases lay between the germline ends. Germline CDR1 reads SGHDT; CDR2 reads YYEEEE.

The J gene is TRBJ2-3, the V gene TRBV27; D ambiguous. Germline CDR1 reads MNHEY; CDR2 reads SMNVEV (reference sequence). The CDR3 consists of 13 residues. V dropped 8 bases and J dropped 2 bases, with 11 bases sitting between them. CDR3 sequence (DNA): TGTGCCAGCCGACTCCACCCCACAGATACGCAGTATTTT. Its translation: CASRLHPTDTQYF.

With regard to this clonotype: A much larger clone sits a single nucleotide away, making a read error possible. The chain carries TRBV20-1 and TRBJ2-3; TRBD2 aligns across 8 bases. CDR3 length: 16 residues. Germline-derived CDR1 and CDR2 are DFQATT and SNEGSKA (reference sequence). After removal of 3 bases from V and 2 bases from J, the junction contained 10 bases not matched to a gene. CDR3 residues: CSARMRLASTTDTQYF. The CDR3 DNA follows: TGCAGTGCTAGGATGAGACTAGCGTCTACCACAGATACGCAGTATTTT.

V usage is TRBV7-6 and J usage is TRBJ2-2; D may be TRBD2 (5 bases). The germline V gene encodes CDR1 SGHVS and CDR2 FNYEAQ. The length of the CDR3 is 12 residues. Trimming cost V 5 bases and J 5 bases, with 6 bases left between them. The CDR3 loop is CASSDYTGELFF. The CDR3 DNA reads TGTGCCAGCAGCGACTATACCGGGGAGCTGTTTTTT.

In this sample, this clonotype turned up a few times. V and J are TRBV12-3 or TRBV12-4 and TRBJ2-1; D unclear. The CDR3 has 12 amino acids. The V and J ends lost 8 bases and 6 bases respectively, with 11 bases between them. CDR3 nucleotide sequence: TGTGCCAGCGCAAGAATTGGCAATGAGCAGTTCTTC. As protein: CASARIGNEQFF.

Written as DNA, the CDR3 is TGTGCCAGCAGTTTGGAGGGGTGGAACTATAATTCACCCCTCCACTTT. The encoded protein is CASSLEGWNYNSPLHF. The chain has TRBV27 and TRBJ1-6, with D tentatively TRBD1 (5 bases). V lost 3 bases and J lost 3, with 12 bases in between. The CDR3 length is 16 residues. CDR1 MNHEY and CDR2 SMNVEV come from the germline V gene (reference sequence).